The 14 T cell receptor beta chains given below trace back to one sample, sequenced in a study of beta chain features in type 1 diabetes. Study outcomes and limitations: All four CD4+ subsets of Type 1 diabetes patients contained TCRB CDR3s that were moderately but significantly shorter.

No antigen has been identified for these receptors. Of the isolated RNA, all was reverse transcribed, and so the sequenced material was expressed TCRB transcripts. Libraries were prepared by immunoSEQ multiplex PCR; TCRdb keeps only in-frame clonotypes and omits some of them. The table lists roughly 330,000 clones, around an eighth of them singletons. The sequencing sample was made of naive CD4+ T cells from blood. The receptor set was obtained from a woman between 18 and 29 years old with type 1 diabetes.

The chain is built from TRBV2 and TRBJ2-2; 9 bases match TRBD1. Losses at the gene ends were 6 bases for V and 4 bases for J; bases not matched to a gene: 6. The CDR3 extends over 15 amino acids. Germline assignment: CDR1 SNHLY and CDR2 FYNNEI. The CDR3 protein is CASRGTGLGTGELFF. The CDR3 bases are TGTGCCAGCAGGGGGACAGGGCTCGGCACCGGGGAGCTGTTTTTT.

Points on this clone: This clone may be a read error of a much larger clone one base away. The chain couples TRBV5-4 to TRBJ2-3; D gene ambiguous. The CDR3 is 11 amino acids. V was trimmed by 4 bases and J by 3 bases, leaving 3 bases between them. From germline, CDR1 is SGHNT and CDR2 YYREEE (reference sequence). CDR3 amino acids: CASSQTDTQYF. CDR3 bases: TGTGCCAGCAGCCAAACAGATACGCAGTATTTT. Drawing the rest from reference TRBV5-4 and TRBJ2-3, the complete variable domain is ETGVTQSPTHLIKTRGQQVTLRCSSQSGHNTVSWYQQALGQGPQFIFQYYREEENGRGNFPPRFSGLQFPNYSSELNVNALELDDSALYLCASSQTDTQYFGPGTRLTVL.

Only a few counts were recorded for this clone. This rearrangement joins TRBV7-3 to TRBJ2-1; 9 bases match TRBD2. V lost 5 bases, J lost 4 bases, and 15 bases stayed unmatched. This CDR3 spans 18 amino acids. From germline, CDR1 is SGHTA and CDR2 FQGTGA. In DNA form, the CDR3 reads TGTGCCAGCAGCAAAAGACCTAGCGGGGAGGGGAGTTACAATGAGCAGTTCTTC. Encoded protein: CASSKRPSGEGSYNEQFF.

This clone was detected a few times. This chain uses TRBV9 with TRBJ2-1, with TRBD2 matching 14 bases. Germline V lookup: CDR1 SGDLS, CDR2 YYNGEE. CDR3 size: 16 residues. V shed 5 bases and J 10 bases; nucleotides not matched to a gene: 11. The DNA for the CDR3 is TGTGCCAGCAGTTCCCTGGGGACTAGCGGGAGCGGGGAGCAGTTCTTC. It codes for CASSSLGTSGSGEQFF.

The chain carries TRBV7-8 and TRBJ1-2, with D possibly being TRBD1 (6 bases). Germline CDR1 reads SGHVS; CDR2 reads FQNEAQ. V was cut by 3 bases and J by 5 bases, with 13 bases left in between. The CDR3 runs 14 residues. The CDR3 DNA sequence: TGTGCCAGCAGCTTCGATAGGGGGTGGTATGGCTACACCTTC. It codes for CASSFDRGWYGYTF.

The CDR3 DNA is TGCAGCGTTTCTAGCGGAATCGATGGGGAGCAGTACTTC. It yields the protein CSVSSGIDGEQYF. This chain joins TRBV29-1 and TRBJ2-7, with 7 bases identical to TRBD2. This CDR3 is 13 amino acids long. CDR1 and CDR2 from the germline V gene are SQVTM and ANQGSEA. Trimming took 5 bases from V and 7 from J; bases not matched to a gene: 11.

The chain combines TRBV27 with TRBJ2-1; D is undetermined. Looked up from germline, CDR1 is MNHEY and CDR2 is SMNVEV (reference sequence). The CDR3 has 13 amino acids. V shed 3 bases and J shed 6 bases, with 9 bases lying between them. The CDR3 sequence: CASSFATPNEQFF. CDR3 in DNA: TGTGCCAGCAGTTTCGCTACCCCCAATGAGCAGTTCTTC.

With regard to this clone: The same CDR3 can be traced to other DNA sequences in this sample. The chain has TRBV5-1 and TRBJ1-2, with 7 bases fitting TRBD1. This CDR3 has 12 residues. The V and J ends lost 4 bases and 6 bases, in that order; junction bases with no gene match: 3. Germline values: CDR1 SGHRS, CDR2 YFSETQ. The CDR3 region has the DNA TGCGCCAGCAGCCCCGACAGGGATGGCTACACCTTC. It codes for CASSPDRDGYTF.

V gene TRBV30 combines with J gene TRBJ2-7; 11 bases agree with TRBD1. This CDR3 spans 15 amino acids. V gave up 7 bases and J gave up 2 bases; unmatched junction bases: 10. CDR1 GTSNPN and CDR2 SVGIG come from the germline V gene (reference sequence). The CDR3 spells CASIQKGQGAYEQYF. DNA for the CDR3: TGTGCCTCGATTCAGAAGGGACAGGGGGCCTACGAGCAGTACTTC.

V is TRBV5-4 and J is TRBJ1-5, with D perhaps matching TRBD1 (5 bases). The CDR3 has 16 amino acids. Per the germline V gene, CDR1 is SGHNT and CDR2 is YYREEE (reference sequence). V was trimmed by 4 bases and J by 7 bases, leaving 21 bases between them. In nucleotides, the CDR3 is TGTGCCAGCAGCCAGGATGGAGTCGGGCGGGGGCAGCCCCAGCATTTT. It is translated as CASSQDGVGRGQPQHF.

Here the CDR3 DNA reads TGTGCCAGCAGTTCGGATGGCTACACCTTC. This translates into CASSSDGYTF. The chain is built from TRBV28 and TRBJ1-2; no definite D call. CDR1 is MDHEN and CDR2 is SYDVKM in the germline V gene. The CDR3 has 10 residues. V was pared by 4 bases and J by 6 bases, with 3 bases between.

In DNA form, the CDR3 reads TGTGCCAGCAGCGCTCTGGCAGCGGGAGTGACAGGCGAGCAGTACTTC. It specifies CASSALAAGVTGEQYF. The chain has TRBV7-9 and TRBJ2-7, with 8 positions matching TRBD2. Germline values: CDR1 SEHNR, CDR2 FQNEAQ (reference sequence). This CDR3 has 16 amino acids. V shed 5 bases and J 6 bases; nucleotides not matched to a gene: 15.

V gene TRBV7-2 combines with J gene TRBJ1-2, with D perhaps matching TRBD1 (5 bases). Germline CDR1 SGHTA, CDR2 FQGNSA. The CDR3 is 13 residues long. V lost 6 bases and J 4 bases, leaving 12 bases between the germline ends. The CDR3 spells CASRVSGIYGYTF. CDR3 bases: TGTGCCAGCAGGGTTTCAGGGATCTATGGCTACACCTTC.

This rearrangement joins TRBV29-1 to TRBJ1-1; tentative D call: TRBD1 (6 bases). The CDR3 length is 11 residues. V shed 8 bases and J shed 8 bases, with 15 bases lying between them. Germline CDR1 is SQVTM and CDR2 is ANQGSEA. CDR3: CSSQGKGEAFF. The CDR3 nucleotides read TGCAGCTCGCAGGGGAAAGGGGAAGCTTTCTTT.